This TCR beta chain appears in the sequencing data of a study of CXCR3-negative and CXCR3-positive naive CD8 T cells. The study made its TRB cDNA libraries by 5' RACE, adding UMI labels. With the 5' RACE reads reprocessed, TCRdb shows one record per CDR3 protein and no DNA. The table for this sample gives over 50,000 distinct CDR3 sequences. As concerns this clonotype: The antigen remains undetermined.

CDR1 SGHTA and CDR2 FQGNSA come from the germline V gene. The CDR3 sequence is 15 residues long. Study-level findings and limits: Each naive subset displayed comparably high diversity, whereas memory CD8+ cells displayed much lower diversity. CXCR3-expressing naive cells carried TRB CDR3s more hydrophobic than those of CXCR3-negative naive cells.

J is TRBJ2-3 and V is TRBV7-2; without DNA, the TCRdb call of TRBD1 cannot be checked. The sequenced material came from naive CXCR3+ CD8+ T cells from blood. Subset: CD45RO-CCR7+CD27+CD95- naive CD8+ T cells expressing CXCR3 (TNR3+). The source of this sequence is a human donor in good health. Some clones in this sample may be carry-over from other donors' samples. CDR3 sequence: CASSLGLQGTDTQYF.